These T cell receptor beta chains were read from a single sample in a study of blood T cell repertoires in COVID-19. Profiling relied on immunoSEQ multiplex PCR, and the TCRdb table lists in-frame clones only, not all of them. The table has roughly 340,000 clones, 87% seen once. Sequenced input: peripheral blood. The receptors come from a woman in her 50s with COVID-19, enrolled during active disease. Both conserved end residues are part of each CDR3. The D gene is left open where the match is weak. Rows may omit the clone size; those that give it use once, few, many or a size class.

cdr3_nt,cdr3_aa,j_call,v_call,clone_size,d_call
TGTGCCAGCAGCTCGACAGGGGTTTCCGCTCATGAGGGCCAGTACTTC,CASSSTGVSAHEGQYF,TRBJ2-5,TRBV5-6,NA,TRBD1
TGTGCCAGCAGAGCACAGGGGATAGATGGAGAGACCCAGTACTTC,CASRAQGIDGETQYF,TRBJ2-5,TRBV9,NA,TRBD1
TGCGCCAGCAGCTTAGACAAATTCTATGGCTACACCTTC,CASSLDKFYGYTF,TRBJ1-2,TRBV5-1,NA,NA
TGCGCCAGCCGGACATTTTCTAGCACAGATACGCAGTATTTT,CASRTFSSTDTQYF,TRBJ2-3,TRBV5-1,NA,NA
TGTGCCAGCAGCCCGAGACTAGCTGGCGAGACCCAGTACTTC,CASSPRLAGETQYF,TRBJ2-5,TRBV11-2,NA,TRBD2
TGTGCCAGCAGTTCGCTTCTTCTAGCGGGAGCTCCCGGGGAGCTGTTTTTT,CASSSLLLAGAPGELFF,TRBJ2-2,TRBV27,NA,TRBD2
TGTGCCAGCAGTCCGACAGGGCCCACGTATTACGAGCAGTACTTC,CASSPTGPTYYEQYF,TRBJ2-7,TRBV2,NA,TRBD1
TGTGCCAGCAGCTTGGGACTTAGGAACACTGAAGCTTTCTTT,CASSLGLRNTEAFF,TRBJ1-1,TRBV5-4,once,NA
TGTGCCAGCAGCTCCCCACGGGGACAGGGGGTCAGCTCCTACAATGAGCAGTTCTTC,CASSSPRGQGVSSYNEQFF,TRBJ2-1,TRBV11-3,NA,TRBD1
TGTGCCACCAGTGAACCAACCGCCGACAGGGGGGCGGGTGAGCAGTTCTTC,CATSEPTADRGAGEQFF,TRBJ2-1,TRBV24-1,NA,TRBD1
TGTGCCAGCAGCCCAGGGGCAGGGGGCAACACTGAAGCTTTCTTT,CASSPGAGGNTEAFF,TRBJ1-1,TRBV5-4,NA,TRBD1
TGTGCCAGTAGTAATAGCGGGAGCGCCTACAATGAGCAGTTCTTC,CASSNSGSAYNEQFF,TRBJ2-1,TRBV19,NA,TRBD2
TGTGCCAGTAGTCCCCTGGCGGGGGGGGGCCTCTACGAGCAGTACTTC,CASSPLAGGGLYEQYF,TRBJ2-7,TRBV19,few,TRBD2
TGTGCCAGCAGCCCCGGGACGGGAGCCTACGAGCAGTACTTC,CASSPGTGAYEQYF,TRBJ2-7,TRBV3-1/TRBV3-2,NA,NA
TGCGCCAGCAGCTTGGGTTTGCGACAGGGAGCCGAGCAGTACTTC,CASSLGLRQGAEQYF,TRBJ2-7,TRBV5-1,NA,TRBD1
TGTGCCAGCAGCTTTACTAGCGGGAGGGCCACAGATACGCAGTATTTT,CASSFTSGRATDTQYF,TRBJ2-3,TRBV7-6,NA,TRBD2
TGCAGCGTTGGGGTGACAGGGGGCAGGGACATTCAGTACTTC,CSVGVTGGRDIQYF,TRBJ2-4,TRBV29-1,NA,TRBD1
TGTGCCAGCAGCCAAGGTCGTTACAGGGGCCAAGAGACCCAGTACTTC,CASSQGRYRGQETQYF,TRBJ2-5,TRBV7-9,once,TRBD1
TGTGCCATCAGTGAGTCGGGAGGAGGAAATAAAGCTTTCTTT,CAISESGGGNKAFF,TRBJ1-1,TRBV10-3,NA,NA
TGTGCCACCAGCAGAGACAACTCTGGGGCCAACGTCCTGACTTTC,CATSRDNSGANVLTF,TRBJ2-6,TRBV15,few,NA
TGTGCCAGCAGCTCTTGGACAGGGCGGTACAATGAGCAGTTCTTC,CASSSWTGRYNEQFF,TRBJ2-1,TRBV11-3,NA,TRBD1
TGCGCCAGCAGCCCTTTGACTAGCGGGAGAACGGATACGCAGTATTTT,CASSPLTSGRTDTQYF,TRBJ2-3,TRBV4-1,once,TRBD2
TGTGCCAGCAGCCCGAGGACTAGCGTGGGATACAATGAGCAGTTCTTC,CASSPRTSVGYNEQFF,TRBJ2-1,TRBV5-5,NA,TRBD2
TGTGCCAGCAGTTTATCGGGGGGGACTCAAGAGACCCAGTACTTC,CASSLSGGTQETQYF,TRBJ2-5,TRBV27,NA,TRBD2
TGTGCCAGCAGCTTAGATTACCGGGTAAGCAATCAGCCCCAGCATTTT,CASSLDYRVSNQPQHF,TRBJ1-5,TRBV11-2,NA,NA
TGTGCCAGCAGCCCCGGGCCAGCGGAAAGTCCCTACGAGCAGTACTTC,CASSPGPAESPYEQYF,TRBJ2-7,TRBV5-4,NA,NA
TGTGCCACCAGCAGGTGGGACAGGGGAATTAGTCAGCCCCAGCATTTT,CATSRWDRGISQPQHF,TRBJ1-5,TRBV15,NA,TRBD1
TGTGCCAGCAGCCGGGGACAGGGGGCCTACGAGCAGTACTTC,CASSRGQGAYEQYF,TRBJ2-7,TRBV5-4,few,TRBD1
TGTGCCATCAGACCGGGACAGGGATATCAAGTGGACTATGGCTACACCTTC,CAIRPGQGYQVDYGYTF,TRBJ1-2,TRBV10-3,NA,TRBD1
TGTGCCAGCAGTGGTCGACAGGGGAGGTATGTGGATGGCTACACCTTC,CASSGRQGRYVDGYTF,TRBJ1-2,TRBV2,NA,TRBD1
TGTGCCAGCAGTTCAGGGAGGGCGAACACTGAAGCTTTCTTT,CASSSGRANTEAFF,TRBJ1-1,TRBV11-2,NA,NA
TGTGCCAGCTCACGGAAGGGGGATAATGAAAAACTGTTTTTT,CASSRKGDNEKLFF,TRBJ1-4,TRBV18,once,NA
TGCGCCAGCAGCTTGCTCGGGAGAACTTTGGATGAGCAGTTCTTC,CASSLLGRTLDEQFF,TRBJ2-1,TRBV5-1,NA,NA
TGTGCCAGCTCACCACCCAGTCGACTAGCGGGTTACGAGCAGTACTTC,CASSPPSRLAGYEQYF,TRBJ2-7,TRBV18,NA,TRBD2
TGCGCCAGCAGCTTGCAGGGCTCCTACGAGCAGTACTTC,CASSLQGSYEQYF,TRBJ2-7,TRBV5-1,NA,NA
TGTGCCAGCTCACCACGAGGGACAATCCAAACCGGGGAGCTGTTTTTT,CASSPRGTIQTGELFF,TRBJ2-2,TRBV18,NA,NA
TGCGCCAGCAGCCAAGATCCAGGGGGTAGCAGGAATGAGCAGTTCTTC,CASSQDPGGSRNEQFF,TRBJ2-1,TRBV4-1,NA,TRBD1
TGTGCCAGTAGCTGGGACAGGGGGAATCAGCCCCAGCATTTT,CASSWDRGNQPQHF,TRBJ1-5,TRBV19,NA,TRBD1
TGTGCCAGCAGTTACTCGGCAGGTAACGAGAACACTGAAGCTTTCTTT,CASSYSAGNENTEAFF,TRBJ1-1,TRBV6-6,NA,NA
TGTGCCAGCAGCGTGGGACTAGCGGGATACGAGCAGTACTTC,CASSVGLAGYEQYF,TRBJ2-7,TRBV11-3,NA,TRBD2
TGTGCCAGTAGTATTGGCTTGGGGACTAGCACAGATACGCAGTATTTT,CASSIGLGTSTDTQYF,TRBJ2-3,TRBV19,NA,NA